The clone carrying this T cell receptor beta chain is medium-sized (0.01 to 0.1%) in the sample. The sample originates from a study of HIV-infected patients and healthy controls. cDNA was made from 500 ng RNA using alpha and beta constant primers. Using multiplexing indices, alpha and beta chain libraries were generated apart by chain-specific third strand synthesis. TCRdb re-called the 5' RACE reads with MiXCR, one entry per CDR3 protein. The sample records 4,000 to 5,500 distinct CDR3 sequences, roughly 5.5% being singletons. Follow-up blood was drawn about 14 weeks, roughly three months, after antiretroviral therapy began. Whole blood was used without fractionation, so all unsorted peripheral T cells were included. The sequence was collected from an adult with HIV infection. Here the sequenced sample was blood, taken during antiretroviral therapy.

The CDR3: CSLLAGGRQGTDTQYF. For the CDR3, the DNA is TGCAGCCTCCTAGCGGGGGGGCGGCAGGGGACAGATACGCAGTATTTT. The chain couples TRBV20-1 to TRBJ2-3; 12 bases match TRBD2. Germline loops: CDR1 DFQATT, CDR2 SNEGSKA (reference sequence). The length of the CDR3 is 16 residues.